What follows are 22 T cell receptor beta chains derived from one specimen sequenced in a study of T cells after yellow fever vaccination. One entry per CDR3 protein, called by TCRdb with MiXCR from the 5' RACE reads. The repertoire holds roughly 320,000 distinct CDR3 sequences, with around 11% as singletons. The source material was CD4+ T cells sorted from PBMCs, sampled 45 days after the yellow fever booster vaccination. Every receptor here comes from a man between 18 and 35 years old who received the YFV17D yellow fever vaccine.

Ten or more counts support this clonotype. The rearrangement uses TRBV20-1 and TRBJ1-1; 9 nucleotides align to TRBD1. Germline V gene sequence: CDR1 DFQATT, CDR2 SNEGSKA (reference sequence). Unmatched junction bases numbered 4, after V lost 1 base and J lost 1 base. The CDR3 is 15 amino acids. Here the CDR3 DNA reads TGCAGTGCTAGAGTTTGGGGACAGGGGAACACTGAAGCTTTCTTT. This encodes CSARVWGQGNTEAFF.

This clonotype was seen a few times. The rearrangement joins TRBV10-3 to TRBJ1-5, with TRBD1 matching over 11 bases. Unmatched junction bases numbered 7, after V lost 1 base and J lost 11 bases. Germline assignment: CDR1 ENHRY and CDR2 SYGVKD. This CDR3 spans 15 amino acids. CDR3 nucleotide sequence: TGTGCCATCAGTGAGTATGGACAGGGGGCGGAGGCCCAGCATTTT. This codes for CAISEYGQGAEAQHF.

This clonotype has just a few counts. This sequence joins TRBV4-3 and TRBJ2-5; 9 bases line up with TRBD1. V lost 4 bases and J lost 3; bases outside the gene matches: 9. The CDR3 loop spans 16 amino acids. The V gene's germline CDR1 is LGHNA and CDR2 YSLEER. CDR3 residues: CASSRGQGLGEETQYF. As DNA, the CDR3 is TGCGCCAGCAGCCGGGGACAGGGCCTTGGGGAAGAGACCCAGTACTTC.

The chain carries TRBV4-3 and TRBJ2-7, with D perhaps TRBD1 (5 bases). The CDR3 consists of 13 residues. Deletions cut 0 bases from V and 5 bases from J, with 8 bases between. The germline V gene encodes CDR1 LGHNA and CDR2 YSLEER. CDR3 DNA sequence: TGCGCCAGCAGCCAAGATAGGGGCCACGAGCAGTACTTC. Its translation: CASSQDRGHEQYF.

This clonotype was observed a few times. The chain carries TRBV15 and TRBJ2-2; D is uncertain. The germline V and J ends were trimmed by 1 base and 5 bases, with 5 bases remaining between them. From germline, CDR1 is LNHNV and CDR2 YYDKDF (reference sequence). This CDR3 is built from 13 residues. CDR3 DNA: TGTGCCACCAGCAGAGGCCAAACCGGGGAGCTGTTTTTT. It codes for CATSRGQTGELFF.

Here the CDR3 reads CASSLDNNQPQHF. CDR3 DNA sequence: TGTGCCAGCAGCCTGGACAACAATCAGCCCCAGCATTTT. The chain links TRBV12-3 or TRBV12-4 to TRBJ1-5; tentative D call: TRBD1 (5 bases). V lost 6 bases, J lost 3 bases, and 9 bases lay in between. The CDR3 totals 13 residues.

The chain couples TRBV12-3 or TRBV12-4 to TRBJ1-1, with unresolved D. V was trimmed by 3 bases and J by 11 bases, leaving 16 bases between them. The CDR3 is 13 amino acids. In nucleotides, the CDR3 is TGTGCCAGCAGTTTTCCCGAAGCCGTCGGGGCTTTCTTT. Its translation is CASSFPEAVGAFF.

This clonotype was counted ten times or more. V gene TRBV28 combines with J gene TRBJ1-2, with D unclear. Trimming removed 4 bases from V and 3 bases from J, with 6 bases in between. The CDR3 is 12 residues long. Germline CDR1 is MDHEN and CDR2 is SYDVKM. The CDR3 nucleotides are TGTGCCAGCAGTTCCCGGGACTATGGCTACACCTTC. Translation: CASSSRDYGYTF.

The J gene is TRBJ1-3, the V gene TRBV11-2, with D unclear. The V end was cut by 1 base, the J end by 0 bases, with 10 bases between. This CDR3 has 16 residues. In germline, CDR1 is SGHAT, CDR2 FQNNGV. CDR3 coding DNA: TGTGCCAGCAGCTTAGTTACCGGGTCCTCTGGAAACACCATATATTTT. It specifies CASSLVTGSSGNTIYF.

The CDR3 region is CASSPTRGYTEAFF. The CDR3, as DNA: TGTGCCAGCAGCCCGACCCGGGGATACACTGAAGCTTTCTTT. The chain employs TRBV2 and TRBJ1-1, with D uncertain. Germline assignment: CDR1 SNHLY and CDR2 FYNNEI. The CDR3 loop spans 14 amino acids. V was cut by 6 bases and J by 3 bases, with 14 bases left in between.

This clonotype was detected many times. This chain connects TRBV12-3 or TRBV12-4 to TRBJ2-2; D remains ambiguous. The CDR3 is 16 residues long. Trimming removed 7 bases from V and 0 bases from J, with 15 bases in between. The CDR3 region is CASTVNGASNTGELFF. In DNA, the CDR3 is TGTGCCAGCACCGTCAACGGCGCTTCGAACACCGGGGAGCTGTTTTTT.

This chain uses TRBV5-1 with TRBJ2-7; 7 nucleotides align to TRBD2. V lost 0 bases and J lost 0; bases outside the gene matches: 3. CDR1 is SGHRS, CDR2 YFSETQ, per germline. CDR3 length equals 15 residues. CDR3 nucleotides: TGCGCCAGCAGCTTGGATACGGGGGGCTCCTACGAGCAGTACTTC. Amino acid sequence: CASSLDTGGSYEQYF.

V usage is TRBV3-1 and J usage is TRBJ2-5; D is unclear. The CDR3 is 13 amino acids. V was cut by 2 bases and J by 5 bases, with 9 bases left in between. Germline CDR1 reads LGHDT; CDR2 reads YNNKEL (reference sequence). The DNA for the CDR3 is TGTGCCAGCAGCCAATTGTCTGCGGAGACCCAGTACTTC. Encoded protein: CASSQLSAETQYF.

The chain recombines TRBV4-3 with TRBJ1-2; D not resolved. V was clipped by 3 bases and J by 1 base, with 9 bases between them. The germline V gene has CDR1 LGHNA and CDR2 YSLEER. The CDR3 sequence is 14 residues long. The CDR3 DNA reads TGCGCCAGCAGCCACAGAACAGTTAACTATGGCTACACCTTC. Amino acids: CASSHRTVNYGYTF.

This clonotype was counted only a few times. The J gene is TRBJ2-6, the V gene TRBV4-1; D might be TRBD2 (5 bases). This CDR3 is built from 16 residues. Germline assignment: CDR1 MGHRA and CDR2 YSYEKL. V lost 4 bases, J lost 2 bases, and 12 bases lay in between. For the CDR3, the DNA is TGCGCCAGCAGCCGCAATCCCGGGGCTGGGGCCAACGTCCTGACTTTC. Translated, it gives CASSRNPGAGANVLTF.

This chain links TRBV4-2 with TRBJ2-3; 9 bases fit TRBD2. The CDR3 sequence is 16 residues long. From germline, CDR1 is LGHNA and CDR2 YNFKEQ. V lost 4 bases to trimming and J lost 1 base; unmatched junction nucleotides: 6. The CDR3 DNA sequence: TGTGCCAGCAGCCGCGCCCAGCGGGGGGGCACAGATACGCAGTATTTT. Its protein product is CASSRAQRGGTDTQYF.

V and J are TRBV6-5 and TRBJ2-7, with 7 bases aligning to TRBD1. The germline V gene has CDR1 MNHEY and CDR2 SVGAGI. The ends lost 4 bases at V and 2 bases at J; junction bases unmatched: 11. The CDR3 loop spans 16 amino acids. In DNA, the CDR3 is TGTGCCAGCAGTTCTTACAGGGGAACGAACCCCTACGAGCAGTACGTC. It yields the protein CASSSYRGTNPYEQYV.

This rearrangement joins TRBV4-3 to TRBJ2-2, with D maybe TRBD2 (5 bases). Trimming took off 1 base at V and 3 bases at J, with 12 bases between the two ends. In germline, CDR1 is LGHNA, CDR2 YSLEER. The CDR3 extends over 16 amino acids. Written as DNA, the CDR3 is TGCGCCAGCAGCCAAGGTCGCGGGCTAGACACCGGGGAGCTGTTTTTT. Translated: CASSQGRGLDTGELFF.

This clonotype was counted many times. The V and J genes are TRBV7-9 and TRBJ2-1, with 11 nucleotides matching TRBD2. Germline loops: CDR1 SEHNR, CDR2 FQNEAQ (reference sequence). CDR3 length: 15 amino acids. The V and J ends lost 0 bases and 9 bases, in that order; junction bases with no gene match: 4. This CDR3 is CASSLASGGAGEQFF. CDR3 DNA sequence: TGTGCCAGCAGCTTAGCTAGCGGGGGGGCCGGTGAGCAGTTCTTC.

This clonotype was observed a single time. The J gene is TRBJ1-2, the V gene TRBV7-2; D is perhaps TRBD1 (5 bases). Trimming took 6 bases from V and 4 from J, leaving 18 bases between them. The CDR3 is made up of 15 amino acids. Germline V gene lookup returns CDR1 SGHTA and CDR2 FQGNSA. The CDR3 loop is CASRSSGRGIYGYTF. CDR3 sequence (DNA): TGTGCCAGCAGGTCATCTGGGCGGGGGATCTATGGCTACACCTTC. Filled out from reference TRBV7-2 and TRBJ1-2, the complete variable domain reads GAGVSQSPSNKVTEKGKDVELRCDPISGHTALYWYRQSLGQGLEFLIYFQGNSAPDKSGLPSDRFSAERTGGSVSTLTIQRTQQEDSAVYLCASRSSGRGIYGYTFGSGTRLTVV.

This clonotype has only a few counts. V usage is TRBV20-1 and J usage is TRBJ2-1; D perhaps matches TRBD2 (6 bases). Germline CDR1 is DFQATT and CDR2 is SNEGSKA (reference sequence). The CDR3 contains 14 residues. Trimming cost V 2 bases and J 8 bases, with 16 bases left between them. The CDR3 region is CSARRELATHEQFF. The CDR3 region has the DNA TGCAGTGCTAGACGGGAACTAGCCACCCATGAGCAGTTCTTC.

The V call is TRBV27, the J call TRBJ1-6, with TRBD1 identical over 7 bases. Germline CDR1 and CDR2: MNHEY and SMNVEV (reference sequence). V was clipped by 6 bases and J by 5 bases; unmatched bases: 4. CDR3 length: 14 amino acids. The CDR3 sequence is CASRNTGDNSPLHF. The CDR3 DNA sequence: TGTGCCAGCAGAAATACAGGGGATAATTCACCCCTCCACTTT.